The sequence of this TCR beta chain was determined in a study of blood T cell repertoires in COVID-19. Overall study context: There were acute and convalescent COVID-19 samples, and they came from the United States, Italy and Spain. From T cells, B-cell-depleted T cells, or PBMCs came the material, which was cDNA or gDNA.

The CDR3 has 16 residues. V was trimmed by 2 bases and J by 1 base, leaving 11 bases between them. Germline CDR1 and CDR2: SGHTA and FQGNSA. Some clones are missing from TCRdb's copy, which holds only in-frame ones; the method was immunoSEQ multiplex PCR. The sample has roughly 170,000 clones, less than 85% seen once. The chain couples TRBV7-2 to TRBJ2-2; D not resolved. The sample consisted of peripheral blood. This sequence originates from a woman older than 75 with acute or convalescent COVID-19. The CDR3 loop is CASSLMSLRNTGELFF. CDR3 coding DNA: TGTGCCAGCAGCTTAATGTCTCTAAGGAACACCGGGGAGCTGTTTTTT.